This T cell receptor beta chain comes out of a study of blood T cell repertoires in COVID-19. About the study: T cells, B-cell-depleted T cells, or PBMCs provided the cDNA or gDNA that served as material.

The V gene lost 2 bases and the J gene lost 4 bases, with 8 bases spanning the gap. This CDR3 spans 13 amino acids. Germline assignment: CDR1 SGHAT and CDR2 FQNNGV. Original data processing: Cell counts per sample came from amplifying reference gene primers. Sequencing was performed with immunoSEQ multiplex PCR; in TCRdb, only in-frame clones are kept and a portion is missing. From that table come the V and J calls and clone size; the DNA was used to work out D and trimming. In the table there are 75,000 to 90,000 clones, 86% of which are singletons. Source material: peripheral blood. The sequence came from a man aged 45 to 65 with active COVID-19. The genes are TRBV11-2 and TRBJ1-1; a weak D match, TRBD1 (6 bases). The DNA for the CDR3 is TGTGCCAGCAGCTTAATAGGGGGCACTGAAGCTTTCTTT. Its translation: CASSLIGGTEAFF. The full variable domain, in which reference TRBV11-2 and TRBJ1-1 provide the parts outside the CDR3, is EAGVAQSPRYKIIEKRQSVAFWCNPISGHATLYWYQQILGQGPKLLIQFQNNGVVDDSQLPKDRFSAERLKGVDSTLKIQPAKLEDSAVYLCASSLIGGTEAFFGQGTRLTVV.